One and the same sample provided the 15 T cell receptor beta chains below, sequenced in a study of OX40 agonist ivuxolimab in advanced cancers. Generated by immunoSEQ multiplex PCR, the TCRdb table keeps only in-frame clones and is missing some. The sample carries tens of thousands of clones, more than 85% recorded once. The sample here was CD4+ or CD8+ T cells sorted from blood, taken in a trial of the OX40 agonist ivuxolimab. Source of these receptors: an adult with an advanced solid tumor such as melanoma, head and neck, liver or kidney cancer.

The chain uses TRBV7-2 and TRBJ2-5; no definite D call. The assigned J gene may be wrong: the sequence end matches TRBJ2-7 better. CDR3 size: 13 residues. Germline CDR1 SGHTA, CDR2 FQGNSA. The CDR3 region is CASSLGRSYEQYF. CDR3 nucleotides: TGTGCCAGCAGCCTCGGACGCTCCTACGAGCAGTACTTC.

CDR3 sequence: CASSARQLDTQYF. CDR3 DNA: TGTGCCAGCAGCGCAAGACAGTTAGATACGCAGTATTTT. This chain connects TRBV11-2 to TRBJ2-3; D perhaps matches TRBD1 (5 bases). V was clipped by 5 bases and J by 5 bases, with 11 bases between them. This CDR3 is 13 amino acids long. Germline-derived CDR1 and CDR2 are SGHAT and FQNNGV.

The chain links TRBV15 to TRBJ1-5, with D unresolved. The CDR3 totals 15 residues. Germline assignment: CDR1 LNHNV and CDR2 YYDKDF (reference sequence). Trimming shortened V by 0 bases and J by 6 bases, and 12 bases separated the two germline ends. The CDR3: CATSRDLVVVQPQHF. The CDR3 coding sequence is TGTGCCACCAGCAGAGATCTCGTGGTGGTTCAGCCCCAGCATTTT. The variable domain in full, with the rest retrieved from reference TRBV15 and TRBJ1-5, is DAMVIQNPRYQVTQFGKPVTLSCSQTLNHNVMYWYQQKSSQAPKLLFHYYDKDFNNEADTPDNFQSRRPNTSFCFLDIRSPGLGDTAMYLCATSRDLVVVQPQHFGDGTRLSIL.

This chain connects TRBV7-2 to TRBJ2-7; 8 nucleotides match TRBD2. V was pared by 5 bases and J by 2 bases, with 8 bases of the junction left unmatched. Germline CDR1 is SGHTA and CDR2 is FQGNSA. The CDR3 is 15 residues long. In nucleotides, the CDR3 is TGTGCCAGCAGCAACGGACTAGCCGGACCCTACGAGCAGTACTTC. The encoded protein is CASSNGLAGPYEQYF.

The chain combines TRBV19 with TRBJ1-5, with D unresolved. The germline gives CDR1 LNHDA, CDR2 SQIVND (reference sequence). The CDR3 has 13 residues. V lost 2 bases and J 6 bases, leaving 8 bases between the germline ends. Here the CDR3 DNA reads TGTGCCAGTAGTATACAGGTAGTTCAGCCCCAGCATTTT. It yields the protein CASSIQVVQPQHF.

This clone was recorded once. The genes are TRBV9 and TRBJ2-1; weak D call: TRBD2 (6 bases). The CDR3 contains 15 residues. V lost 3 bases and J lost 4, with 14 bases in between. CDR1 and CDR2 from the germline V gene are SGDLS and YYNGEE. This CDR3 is CASSARDSRYNEQFF. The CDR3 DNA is TGTGCCAGCAGCGCGCGGGATTCCCGGTACAATGAGCAGTTCTTC.

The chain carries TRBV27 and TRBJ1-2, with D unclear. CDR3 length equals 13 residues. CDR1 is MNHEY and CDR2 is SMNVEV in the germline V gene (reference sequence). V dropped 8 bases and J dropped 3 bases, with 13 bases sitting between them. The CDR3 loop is CASSTGRYYGYTF. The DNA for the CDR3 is TGTGCCAGCTCCACGGGCAGATACTATGGCTACACCTTC.

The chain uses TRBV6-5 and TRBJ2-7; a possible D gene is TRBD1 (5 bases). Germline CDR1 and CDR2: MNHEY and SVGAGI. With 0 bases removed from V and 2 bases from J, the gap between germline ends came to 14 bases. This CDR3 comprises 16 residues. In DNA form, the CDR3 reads TGTGCCAGCAGTTACTCCGTTAGGGGTTGGGCCTACGAGCAGTACTTC. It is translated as CASSYSVRGWAYEQYF.

CDR3 loop: CASSLAAGTDSYGYTF. The CDR3 bases are TGTGCCAGCAGCTTAGCGGCCGGGACGGACTCCTATGGCTACACCTTC. The chain recombines TRBV11-3 with TRBJ1-2, with D tentatively TRBD1 (5 bases). The CDR3 runs to 16 residues. Trimming removed 1 base at V and 4 bases at J, with 16 bases between. Per the germline V gene, CDR1 is SGHNT and CDR2 is YENEEA.

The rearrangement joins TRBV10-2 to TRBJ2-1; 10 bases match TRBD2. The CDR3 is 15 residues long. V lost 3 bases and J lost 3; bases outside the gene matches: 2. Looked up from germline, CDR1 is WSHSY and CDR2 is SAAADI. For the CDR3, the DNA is TGCGCCAGCAGTGATGCTAGCGGGGGCTACAATGAGCAGTTCTTC. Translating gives CASSDASGGYNEQFF.

CDR3 sequence (DNA): TGTGCCAGCAGCTTAGTTTCGGGTGTGGTCACTGAAGCTTTCTTT. It yields the protein CASSLVSGVVTEAFF. The chain links TRBV7-2 to TRBJ1-1, with D unclear. CDR1 is SGHTA, CDR2 FQGNSA, per germline. V shed 1 base and J shed 4 bases, with 13 bases lying between them. This CDR3 spans 15 amino acids.

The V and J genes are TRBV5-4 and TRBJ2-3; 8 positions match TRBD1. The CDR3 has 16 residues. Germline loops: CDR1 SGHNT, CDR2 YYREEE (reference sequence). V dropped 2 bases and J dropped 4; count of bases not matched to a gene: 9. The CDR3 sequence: CASSFDRGYGADTQYF. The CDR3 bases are TGTGCCAGCAGCTTCGACAGGGGATACGGAGCAGATACGCAGTATTTT.

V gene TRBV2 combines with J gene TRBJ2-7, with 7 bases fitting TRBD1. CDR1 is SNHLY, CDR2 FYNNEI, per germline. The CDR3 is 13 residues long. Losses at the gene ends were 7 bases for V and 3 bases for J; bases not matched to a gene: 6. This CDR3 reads CASMGTDNYEQYF. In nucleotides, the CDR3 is TGTGCCAGCATGGGGACAGACAACTACGAGCAGTACTTC.

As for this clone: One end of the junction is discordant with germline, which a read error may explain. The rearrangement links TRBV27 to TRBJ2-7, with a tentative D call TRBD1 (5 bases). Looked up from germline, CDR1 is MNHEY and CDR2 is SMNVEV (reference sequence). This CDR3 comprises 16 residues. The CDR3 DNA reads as TGTGCCAGCAGTCTATCACACGGTGGGGCCGTCTACGAGCAGTACTTC. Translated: CASSLSHGGAVYEQYF.

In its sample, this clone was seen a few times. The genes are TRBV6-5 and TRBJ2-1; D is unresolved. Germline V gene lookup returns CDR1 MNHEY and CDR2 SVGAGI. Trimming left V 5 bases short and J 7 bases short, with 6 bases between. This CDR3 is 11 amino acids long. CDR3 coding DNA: TGTGCCAGCAGTGCGACTAATGAGCAGTTCTTC. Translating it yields CASSATNEQFF.